A selection of T cell receptor beta chains follows, all from one sample in a study of blood T cell repertoires in COVID-19. TCRdb's table, derived via immunoSEQ multiplex PCR, lists solely in-frame clones and lacks some. The profile shows tens of thousands of clones, 80% to 90% of them singletons. The sample taken for sequencing was peripheral blood. These receptors were obtained from a human donor in a cohort sampled during active COVID-19. Each CDR3 is given with its conserved first and last residue. D genes are given only for firm matches. Rows may omit the clone size; those that give it use once, few, many or a size class.

size: NA
J: TRBJ1-2
D: NA
V: TRBV5-5
CDR3: CASSLEGVSAYGYTF
DNA: TGTGCCAGCAGCTTGGAGGGGGTGTCGGCCTATGGCTACACCTTC

size: NA
J: TRBJ1-5
D: NA
V: TRBV19
CDR3: CASTRSSSNQPQHF
DNA: TGTGCCAGTACACGTAGTAGCAGCAATCAGCCCCAGCATTTT

size: NA
J: TRBJ2-3
D: NA
V: TRBV5-4
CDR3: CASSRSGQSTDTQYF
DNA: TGTGCCAGCAGCCGTAGCGGCCAAAGCACAGATACGCAGTATTTT

size: NA
J: TRBJ2-5
D: TRBD2
V: TRBV7-2
CDR3: CASSGRLAGVGETQYF
DNA: TGTGCCAGCAGCGGTCGACTAGCGGGAGTGGGAGAGACCCAGTACTTC

size: NA
J: TRBJ2-3
D: TRBD1
V: TRBV2
CDR3: CASSHRGQGSTDTQYF
DNA: TGTGCCAGCAGCCACAGGGGACAGGGGAGCACAGATACGCAGTATTTT

size: NA
J: TRBJ2-6
D: NA
V: TRBV5-6
CDR3: CASSLGDGFPPSGANVLTF
DNA: TGTGCCAGCAGTCTAGGGGATGGATTTCCCCCCTCTGGGGCCAACGTCCTGACTTTC

size: NA
J: TRBJ2-7
D: TRBD2
V: TRBV9
CDR3: CASSVVGQGGYYRYEQYF
DNA: TGTGCCAGCAGCGTAGTCGGCCAGGGAGGGTATTATAGGTACGAGCAGTACTTC

size: NA
J: TRBJ2-7
D: TRBD2
V: TRBV28
CDR3: CASSASGRWREQYF
DNA: TGTGCCAGCAGTGCTAGCGGGAGGTGGAGGGAGCAGTACTTC

size: NA
J: TRBJ2-5
D: NA
V: TRBV18
CDR3: CASSPEGETQYF
DNA: TGTGCCAGCTCACCAGAGGGAGAGACCCAGTACTTC

size: NA
J: TRBJ1-2
D: NA
V: TRBV19
CDR3: CASSIGPEEDYGYTF
DNA: TGTGCCAGTAGTATAGGACCAGAAGAGGACTATGGCTACACCTTC

size: few
J: TRBJ2-5
D: NA
V: TRBV7-9
CDR3: CASSLSQGGTQYF
DNA: TGTGCCAGCAGCTTGAGTCAGGGTGGGACCCAGTACTTC

size: NA
J: TRBJ1-4
D: NA
V: TRBV11-2
CDR3: CASSLYGGSTNEKLFF
DNA: TGTGCCAGCAGCTTATACGGGGGGTCTACTAATGAAAAACTGTTTTTT

size: NA
J: TRBJ2-7
D: TRBD2
V: TRBV5-1
CDR3: CASSLGLAGNYEQYF
DNA: TGCGCCAGCAGCTTGGGACTAGCGGGTAACTACGAGCAGTACTTC

size: NA
J: TRBJ2-3
D: TRBD1
V: TRBV10-3
CDR3: CATARDSVASTDTQYF
DNA: TGTGCCACCGCCCGGGACAGTGTCGCGAGCACAGATACGCAGTATTTT

size: NA
J: TRBJ1-2
D: NA
V: TRBV7-2
CDR3: CASSLYQGKDGYTF
DNA: TGTGCCAGCAGCTTGTACCAGGGGAAAGATGGCTACACCTTC

size: NA
J: TRBJ1-1
D: NA
V: TRBV3-1/TRBV3-2
CDR3: CASSVGEFPGTEAFF
DNA: TGTGCCAGCAGCGTGGGAGAATTTCCGGGCACTGAAGCTTTCTTT

size: NA
J: TRBJ1-5
D: NA
V: TRBV19
CDR3: CASSIVRLGNQPQHF
DNA: TGTGCCAGTAGTATAGTGCGCTTGGGCAATCAGCCCCAGCATTTT

size: NA
J: TRBJ2-5
D: NA
V: TRBV6-2/TRBV6-3
CDR3: CASSWGRGRETQYF
DNA: TGTGCCAGCAGTTGGGGCCGTGGCAGAGAGACCCAGTACTTC

size: few
J: TRBJ1-6
D: NA
V: TRBV7-9
CDR3: CASRLDVLALHF
DNA: TGTGCCAGCAGATTAGATGTGTTAGCACTCCACTTT

size: NA
J: TRBJ1-2
D: TRBD1
V: TRBV10-3
CDR3: CAISTGVIRGYTF
DNA: TGTGCCATCTCGACAGGGGTGATAAGGGGCTACACCTTC

size: NA
J: TRBJ2-5
D: TRBD2
V: TRBV7-6
CDR3: CASIPWTSQETQYF
DNA: TGTGCCAGCATCCCTTGGACTAGCCAAGAGACCCAGTACTTC

size: NA
J: TRBJ1-2
D: TRBD1
V: TRBV7-9
CDR3: CASSTRTGQGSGYTF
DNA: TGTGCCAGCAGCACCCGTACGGGACAGGGTAGCGGCTACACCTTC

size: NA
J: TRBJ1-6
D: NA
V: TRBV7-2
CDR3: CASRNQGSYNSPLHF
DNA: TGTGCCAGCAGAAACCAGGGCTCCTATAATTCACCCCTCCACTTT

size: NA
J: TRBJ1-1
D: NA
V: TRBV11-1
CDR3: CASSLTFRGTEAFF
DNA: TGTGCCAGCTCCCTCACATTTCGCGGGACTGAAGCTTTCTTT

size: NA
J: TRBJ2-1
D: NA
V: TRBV3-1/TRBV3-2
CDR3: CASSRLPRVVF
DNA: TGTGCCAGCAGCCGTTTACCCCGAGTGGTCTTC

size: NA
J: TRBJ1-1
D: TRBD1
V: TRBV5-1
CDR3: CASSRGTGNTEAFF
DNA: TGCGCCAGCAGCCGGGGGACAGGGAACACTGAAGCTTTCTTT

size: NA
J: TRBJ1-1
D: TRBD1
V: TRBV10-3
CDR3: CAISVGRGPDTEAFF
DNA: TGTGCCATCAGTGTAGGCAGGGGGCCGGACACTGAAGCTTTCTTT

size: NA
J: TRBJ2-5
D: TRBD1
V: TRBV3-1/TRBV3-2
CDR3: CASSPDRAKETQYF
DNA: TGTGCCAGCAGCCCCGACAGGGCCAAAGAGACCCAGTACTTC

size: NA
J: TRBJ2-7
D: TRBD2
V: TRBV28
CDR3: CASSLWGLAGGSEQYF
DNA: TGTGCCAGCAGTTTATGGGGCCTAGCGGGAGGCTCCGAGCAGTACTTC

size: few
J: TRBJ1-2
D: NA
V: TRBV5-3
CDR3: CARSYPANYGYTF
DNA: TGTGCCAGAAGCTACCCAGCGAACTATGGCTACACCTTC

size: once
J: TRBJ2-4
D: NA
V: TRBV19
CDR3: CASKGGGGTVAKNIQYF
DNA: TGTGCCAGTAAGGGCGGTGGAGGGACCGTAGCCAAAAACATTCAGTACTTC

size: NA
J: TRBJ1-4
D: NA
V: TRBV28
CDR3: CASSLRTISTNEKLFF
DNA: TGTGCCAGCAGTTTACGAACAATTTCAACTAATGAAAAACTGTTTTTT

size: NA
J: TRBJ1-6
D: NA
V: TRBV6-5
CDR3: CASSIGQNNSPLHF
DNA: TGTGCCAGCAGTATTGGACAGAATAATTCACCCCTCCACTTT

size: NA
J: TRBJ1-1
D: NA
V: TRBV7-2
CDR3: CASSQGGGLSAFF
DNA: TGTGCCAGCAGCCAAGGTGGCGGTCTCTCAGCTTTCTTT

size: NA
J: TRBJ2-2
D: NA
V: TRBV27
CDR3: CASSMGGFGELFF
DNA: TGTGCCAGCAGCATGGGGGGATTCGGGGAGCTGTTTTTT

size: NA
J: TRBJ2-7
D: NA
V: TRBV7-2
CDR3: CASSPQGGSSYEQYF
DNA: TGTGCCAGCAGCCCACAGGGGGGGAGCTCCTACGAGCAGTACTTC

size: NA
J: TRBJ1-1
D: NA
V: TRBV7-8
CDR3: CASSLGGENTEAFF
DNA: TGTGCCAGCAGCTTGGGGGGTGAGAACACTGAAGCTTTCTTT

size: NA
J: TRBJ2-7
D: NA
V: TRBV9
CDR3: CASSVVPTGAYEQYF
DNA: TGTGCCAGCAGCGTAGTTCCGACGGGTGCCTACGAGCAGTACTTC

size: NA
J: TRBJ2-1
D: NA
V: TRBV28
CDR3: CASSARREVEQFF
DNA: TGTGCCAGCAGCGCCCGCAGGGAGGTCGAGCAGTTCTTC

size: NA
J: TRBJ1-5
D: TRBD1
V: TRBV19
CDR3: CASSNGQGALGIQPQHF
DNA: TGTGCCAGTAGTAACGGACAGGGGGCGCTCGGCATACAGCCCCAGCATTTT

size: once
J: TRBJ1-3
D: NA
V: TRBV30
CDR3: CAWSGGSDGSGNTIYF
DNA: TGTGCCTGGTCCGGCGGATCTGACGGCTCTGGAAACACCATATATTTT

size: NA
J: TRBJ2-3
D: NA
V: TRBV7-9
CDR3: CASSLSGLGTDTQYF
DNA: TGTGCCAGCAGCCTTAGCGGACTGGGCACAGATACGCAGTATTTT

size: NA
J: TRBJ2-1
D: TRBD2
V: TRBV7-3
CDR3: CASSLAGGPSGEQFF
DNA: TGTGCCAGCAGCCTAGCGGGAGGGCCCTCAGGTGAGCAGTTCTTC

size: NA
J: TRBJ2-7
D: TRBD2
V: TRBV11-2
CDR3: CASSSRLAGGSYEQYF
DNA: TGTGCCAGCAGCTCTAGACTAGCGGGAGGGTCCTACGAGCAGTACTTC

size: NA
J: TRBJ2-1
D: TRBD2
V: TRBV3-1/TRBV3-2
CDR3: CASSQSGSSYNEQFF
DNA: TGTGCCAGCAGCCAAAGCGGGAGCTCCTACAATGAGCAGTTCTTC

size: few
J: TRBJ2-1
D: NA
V: TRBV19
CDR3: CASSIDPRDNEQFF
DNA: TGTGCCAGTAGTATAGATCCGCGGGACAATGAGCAGTTCTTC

size: NA
J: TRBJ2-3
D: TRBD1
V: TRBV7-2
CDR3: CASSSSQGPDTQYF
DNA: TGTGCCAGCAGCTCATCACAGGGGCCAGATACGCAGTATTTT